The TCR beta chain under discussion was sequenced for a study of CD8 T cells in Susac syndrome. RNA totalling about 0.5 to 1 ug underwent reverse transcription with random hexamers. TCRdb called the immunoSEQ multiplex PCR reads again in MiXCR, with one record for every CDR3 protein. The sample consists of about 300,000 distinct CDR3 sequences, 70% to 90% of them appearing once. This CDR3 spans 15 amino acids. Germline CDR1 and CDR2: PRHDT and FYEKMQ (reference sequence). V lost 2 bases and J 0 bases, leaving 11 bases between the germline ends. This clonotype was found a few times. Sequenced sample: CD8+ T cells from PBMCs. This TCR came from a human donor with multiple sclerosis. The gene calls are TRBV13 and TRBJ2-7, with D possibly TRBD1 on 6 matching bases. CDR3 sequence (DNA): TGTGCCAGCAGCTTACCTACAGGGAGCTCCTACGAGCAGTACTTC. It specifies CASSLPTGSSYEQYF.